This entry lists 32 T cell receptor beta chains sequenced from one sample in a study of control samples from healthy donors and cancer patients. Data came from immunoSEQ multiplex PCR; TCRdb stores just in-frame clones and leaves some out. The data contain 20,000 to 30,000 clones, approximately 91% of them singletons. Material for sequencing was PBMCs. The source is a man aged 50-60 years with lung cancer.

This rearrangement joins TRBV7-9 to TRBJ1-4; 7 bases fit TRBD1. This CDR3 is 18 amino acids long. The germline V gene has CDR1 SEHNR and CDR2 FQNEAQ (reference sequence). The V and J ends lost 4 bases and 6 bases, in that order; junction bases with no gene match: 17. For the CDR3, the DNA is TGTGCCAGCAGCTCCGATTATCGGGAACAGGGGATGTATGAAAAACTGTTTTTT. Protein sequence: CASSSDYREQGMYEKLFF.

The chain uses TRBV6-5 and TRBJ2-6; a possible D gene is TRBD1 (5 bases). Germline CDR1 MNHEY, CDR2 SVGAGI. CDR3 length: 15 residues. Trimming cost V 6 bases and J 4 bases, with 13 bases left between them. The CDR3 nucleotides read TGTGCCAGCAGAACCGACAGATCCGGGGCCAACGTCCTGACTTTC. Residues: CASRTDRSGANVLTF.

This clone came up once. The chain employs TRBV7-6 and TRBJ2-7; D unresolved. Germline V gene data show CDR1 as SGHVS and CDR2 as FNYEAQ. The CDR3 length is 14 residues. The V end lost 5 bases, the J end lost 3 bases, and 14 bases lay between the germline ends. CDR3 residues: CASSPSRANYEQYF. DNA for the CDR3: TGTGCCAGCAGCCCGAGCCGGGCCAACTACGAGCAGTACTTC.

CDR3 protein: CASSYLAGSTDTQYF. CDR3 DNA sequence: TGTGCCAGCAGTTACCTCGCGGGCAGCACAGATACGCAGTATTTT. The chain recombines TRBV6-5 with TRBJ2-3; possible D gene TRBD2, 5 bases. The CDR3 sequence is 15 residues long. V shed 2 bases and J shed 0 bases, with 9 bases lying between them. CDR1 is MNHEY and CDR2 is SVGAGI in the germline V gene.

The chain employs TRBV9 and TRBJ2-1; TRBD2 might be the D (6 bases). V was pared by 0 bases and J by 3 bases, with 7 bases between. The CDR3 contains 14 residues. CDR1 is SGDLS, CDR2 YYNGEE, per germline. The CDR3 sequence is CASSVVRDYNEQFF. The CDR3 DNA reads as TGTGCCAGCAGCGTAGTGCGGGACTACAATGAGCAGTTCTTC.

V and J are TRBV4-1 and TRBJ1-1; the D is unclear. The CDR3 is 15 amino acids. Between the trimmed V and J ends, which lost 1 base and 2 bases, there was a span of 11 bases. CDR1 and CDR2 (germline): MGHRA, YSYEKL. CDR3 nucleotides: TGCGCCAGCAGCCAAGGAGGTTGGGGAAACACTGAAGCTTTCTTT. This translates into CASSQGGWGNTEAFF.

The V gene is TRBV10-3, the J gene TRBJ1-2; 9 nucleotides align to TRBD1. Germline values: CDR1 ENHRY, CDR2 SYGVKD. V was pared by 2 bases and J by 4 bases, with 5 bases of the junction left unmatched. The length of the CDR3 is 15 residues. This chain's CDR3 is CAISEGTGYGYGYTF. The CDR3 nucleotides read TGTGCCATCAGTGAGGGGACAGGGTACGGCTATGGCTACACCTTC.

The chain has TRBV5-5 and TRBJ1-1; D possibly corresponds to TRBD1 (5 bases). Trimming cost V 2 bases and J 3 bases, with 8 bases left between them. Per germline, CDR1 SGHKS and CDR2 YYEKEE (reference sequence). The CDR3 spans 13 residues. CDR3 bases: TGTGCCAGCAGCTTAGGGACGCACACTGAAGCTTTCTTT. Protein sequence: CASSLGTHTEAFF.

The V gene is TRBV7-3, the J gene TRBJ2-1; the match to TRBD2 covers 7 bases. Trimming cost V 4 bases and J 7 bases; bases outside gene matches: 7. From germline, CDR1 is SGHTA and CDR2 FQGTGA. The CDR3 length is 14 residues. In DNA, the CDR3 is TGTGCCAGCAGCTCCCTCGGGGGGTCAAATGAGCAGTTCTTC. It codes for CASSSLGGSNEQFF.

This chain links TRBV28 with TRBJ2-1; D is unresolved. The CDR3 spans 13 residues. V was shortened by 9 bases and J by 0 bases, with 9 bases between the two germline ends. Germline CDR1 MDHEN, CDR2 SYDVKM. The DNA of the CDR3 is TGTGCCAGTGGGTTAGGCTCCTACAATGAGCAGTTCTTC. It codes for CASGLGSYNEQFF.

This clone turned up a few times. Other DNA sequences of this sample code for an identical CDR3. The CDR3 nucleotides are TGTGCCAGCCGTGTGTCGGAGAGTGAAGCTTTCTTT. Protein product: CASRVSESEAFF. The rearrangement links TRBV12-3 or TRBV12-4 to TRBJ1-1; no definite D call. Trimming shortened V by 8 bases and J by 7 bases, and 14 bases separated the two germline ends. CDR3 length: 12 residues.

The CDR3 DNA sequence: TGTGCCAGCAGTCCCGCTCATACCTACTATGGCTACACCTTC. Translating it yields CASSPAHTYYGYTF. The rearrangement uses TRBV6-5 and TRBJ1-2, with unresolved D. Germline V gene data show CDR1 as MNHEY and CDR2 as SVGAGI. The CDR3 is made up of 14 amino acids. The V gene lost 5 bases and the J gene lost 3 bases, with 13 bases spanning the gap.

This sequence joins TRBV5-1 and TRBJ2-3, with TRBD1 matching 7 bases. There are 15 residues in the CDR3. The V gene's germline CDR1 is SGHRS and CDR2 YFSETQ. The trim removed 7 bases at V and 0 bases at J, leaving 8 bases unmatched. CDR3 bases: TGCGCCAGCGGGGAAGGGGGCTCTAGCACAGATACGCAGTATTTT. Translation: CASGEGGSSTDTQYF.

This clone was recorded only once. The chain is built from TRBV11-2 and TRBJ2-2; 8 bases are a match to TRBD2. The CDR3 runs to 15 residues. J lost 5 bases, V lost 5 bases, and 7 bases had no gene match. Germline lookup yields CDR1 SGHAT and CDR2 FQNNGV. The CDR3 DNA reads as TGTGCCAGCAGCCGGCGGGGGGCGGGGACCGGGGAGCTGTTTTTT. Its protein product is CASSRRGAGTGELFF.

The chain combines TRBV7-2 with TRBJ1-3; D unclear. Germline loops: CDR1 SGHTA, CDR2 FQGNSA. This CDR3 region has 12 residues. With 0 bases removed from V and 4 bases from J, the gap between germline ends came to 1 base. CDR3 coding DNA: TGTGCCAGCAGCTTAGCAGGAAACACCATATATTTT. Protein: CASSLAGNTIYF.

The V call is TRBV7-3, the J call TRBJ2-1, with 10 bases fitting TRBD2. V shed 5 bases, J shed 6 bases, and the junction held 7 bases outside the gene matches. There are 15 residues in the CDR3. Germline V gene data show CDR1 as SGHTA and CDR2 as FQGTGA. The CDR3 region is CASSTGTSAGNEQFF. The CDR3 nucleotides read TGTGCCAGCAGCACCGGGACTAGCGCTGGCAATGAGCAGTTCTTC.

CDR3 sequence (DNA): TGTGCCAGTATAACTCTCCCGGCCAGGGCGCCGGGTCAGCCCCAGCATTTT. This gives the protein CASITLPARAPGQPQHF. This chain connects TRBV19 to TRBJ1-5, with D possibly being TRBD1 (5 bases). The V end was cut by 7 bases, the J end by 6 bases, with 25 bases between. From germline, CDR1 is LNHDA and CDR2 SQIVND (reference sequence). This CDR3 contains 17 residues.

A word on this clone: The same CDR3 also results from other DNA sequences found in this sample. The V call is TRBV7-9, the J call TRBJ1-1; possible D gene TRBD1, 5 bases. V was shortened by 6 bases and J by 1 base, with 9 bases between the two germline ends. Germline V gene lookup returns CDR1 SEHNR and CDR2 FQNEAQ (reference sequence). The CDR3 sequence is 13 residues long. CDR3 DNA: TGTGCCAGCAGTCCCACAGGGAACACTGAAGCTTTCTTT. Its protein is CASSPTGNTEAFF.

The J gene is TRBJ1-4, the V gene TRBV29-1, with D uncertain. CDR1 is SQVTM, CDR2 ANQGSEA, per germline. The CDR3 consists of 10 residues. V lost 7 bases and J 5 bases, leaving 5 bases between the germline ends. The CDR3 is CSAGNEKLFF. CDR3 nucleotides: TGCAGCGCCGGAAATGAAAAACTGTTTTTT.

The V and J genes are TRBV13 and TRBJ2-7; no reliable D call. V gave up 2 bases and J gave up 7 bases, with 6 bases separating them. CDR1 and CDR2 (germline): PRHDT, FYEKMQ (reference sequence). This CDR3 has 11 amino acids. CDR3 sequence (DNA): TGTGCCAGCAGCTTATTGGGTGAGCAGTACTTC. Amino acid sequence: CASSLLGEQYF.

V is TRBV6-6 and J is TRBJ1-5, with 9 bases identical to TRBD1. This CDR3 has 15 residues. Germline assignment: CDR1 MNHNY and CDR2 SVGAGI (reference sequence). The V and J ends lost 6 bases and 6 bases, in that order; junction bases with no gene match: 9. The CDR3 loop is CASRGRQGEGQPQHF. CDR3 nucleotide sequence: TGTGCCAGCAGGGGACGACAGGGGGAAGGTCAGCCCCAGCATTTT.

This sequence joins TRBV4-1 and TRBJ1-4, with D unresolved. The CDR3 covers 16 residues. V shed 1 base and J shed 0 bases, with 9 bases lying between them. CDR1 MGHRA and CDR2 YSYEKL come from the germline V gene. The chain's CDR3 is CASSQAVTATNEKLFF. CDR3 coding DNA: TGCGCCAGCAGCCAAGCTGTAACAGCAACTAATGAAAAACTGTTTTTT.

The V and J genes are TRBV9 and TRBJ1-5; D might be TRBD1 (5 bases). The germline gives CDR1 SGDLS, CDR2 YYNGEE. V was clipped by 3 bases and J by 0 bases, with 7 bases between them. This CDR3 spans 14 amino acids. The CDR3 region is CASSAGSSNQPQHF. As DNA, the CDR3 is TGTGCCAGCAGCGCAGGGTCTAGCAATCAGCCCCAGCATTTT.

This chain connects TRBV19 to TRBJ1-1; D gene unclear. The CDR3 contains 13 residues. CDR1 and CDR2 (germline): LNHDA, SQIVND (reference sequence). V was trimmed by 3 bases and J by 7 bases, leaving 12 bases between them. As DNA, the CDR3 is TGTGCCAGTAGTATTTATCACAGCAATGAAGCTTTCTTT. Protein: CASSIYHSNEAFF.

The chain couples TRBV2 to TRBJ2-1; maybe TRBD1 (5 bases). The CDR3 covers 13 residues. With 3 bases removed from V and 5 bases from J, the gap between germline ends came to 8 bases. Germline values: CDR1 SNHLY, CDR2 FYNNEI. DNA of the CDR3: TGTGCCAGCAGTGACGACAGAGACAATGAGCAGTTCTTC. Translated, it gives CASSDDRDNEQFF.

The chain carries TRBV19 and TRBJ2-6; TRBD2 might be the D (5 bases). The V gene lost 3 bases and the J gene lost 1 base, with 16 bases spanning the gap. Germline V gene lookup returns CDR1 LNHDA and CDR2 SQIVND (reference sequence). The CDR3 totals 18 residues. Here the CDR3 DNA reads TGTGCCAGTAGTATTTACCGGGGAGTTCAGTCTGGGGCCAACGTCCTGACTTTC. Translated: CASSIYRGVQSGANVLTF.

This chain uses TRBV7-8 with TRBJ2-2, with 7 bases fitting TRBD1. The germline gives CDR1 SGHVS, CDR2 FQNEAQ. This CDR3 is built from 15 residues. Trimming took 4 bases from V and 2 from J; bases not matched to a gene: 4. The CDR3 reads CASSSTGENTGELFF. The CDR3 coding sequence is TGTGCCAGCAGCTCTACAGGGGAAAACACCGGGGAGCTGTTTTTT.

The chain recombines TRBV4-2 with TRBJ2-1; 9 bases agree with TRBD2. The CDR3 runs 17 residues. CDR1 LGHNA and CDR2 YNFKEQ come from the germline V gene. The ends lost 0 bases at V and 2 bases at J; junction bases unmatched: 5. This chain's CDR3 is CASSQDRSGGPYNEQFF. The CDR3, as DNA: TGTGCCAGCAGCCAAGATCGAAGCGGGGGGCCCTACAATGAGCAGTTCTTC.

The rearrangement uses TRBV19 and TRBJ1-3; the D is unclear. CDR1 and CDR2 (germline): LNHDA, SQIVND (reference sequence). Trimming took off 7 bases at V and 0 bases at J, with 10 bases between the two ends. This CDR3 is built from 14 residues. As DNA, the CDR3 is TGTGCCAGTACCGGAGGTTCCTCTGGAAACACCATATATTTT. Amino acid sequence: CASTGGSSGNTIYF.

This clone occurred once. The chain employs TRBV29-1 and TRBJ2-7; the match to TRBD1 covers 9 bases. Germline V gene sequence: CDR1 SQVTM, CDR2 ANQGSEA. Trimming removed 2 bases from V and 1 base from J; junction bases left unmatched: 3. The CDR3 is made up of 14 amino acids. Written as DNA, the CDR3 is TGCAGCGTTGAAATTGGGACAGGGTCCTACGAGCAGTACTTC. Protein product: CSVEIGTGSYEQYF.

The CDR3 loop reads CASSQDLAGSAPSSTDTQYF. As DNA, the CDR3 is TGTGCCAGCAGCCAAGATCTGGCGGGGTCTGCTCCATCTAGCACAGATACGCAGTATTTT. This chain links TRBV3-1 (or the pseudogene TRBV3-2) with TRBJ2-3; a possible D gene is TRBD2 (6 bases). This CDR3 has 20 amino acids. V shed 0 bases and J shed 0 bases, with 22 bases lying between them. CDR1 and CDR2 (germline): LGHDT, YNNKEL (reference sequence).

J is TRBJ1-4 and V is TRBV18; maybe TRBD1 (6 bases). The CDR3 covers 15 residues. Trimming left V 3 bases short and J 7 bases short, with 15 bases between. From germline, CDR1 is KGHSH and CDR2 LQKENI. CDR3 region: CASSPTEGGREKLFF. CDR3 nucleotides: TGTGCCAGCTCACCGACCGAGGGGGGACGTGAAAAACTGTTTTTT. Together with reference TRBV18 and TRBJ1-4, the CDR3 gives the full variable domain: NAGVMQNPRHLVRRRGQEARLRCSPMKGHSHVYWYRQLPEEGLKFMVYLQKENIIDESGMPKERFSAEFPKEGPSILRIQQVVRGDSAAYFCASSPTEGGREKLFFGSGTQLSVL.